The source of this T cell receptor beta chain is a study of T cell repertoires in cytomegalovirus infection. This clonotype was seen a handful of times. Its antigen is as yet unknown. CDR1 is SGHNT, CDR2 YYREEE, per germline (reference sequence). This CDR3 is 13 amino acids long. V lost 6 bases to trimming and J lost 4 bases, with 10 bases between them. TCRdb fed the reads into MiXCR, producing one record per CDR3 protein. This table holds about 130,000 distinct CDR3 sequences, about 24% found once. The V gene is TRBV5-4, the J gene TRBJ2-2; D ambiguous. The receptor's source is a human donor in good health (CMV status not recorded). Some clones in this sample may be carry-over from other donors' samples. Sequenced: PBMCs, sequenced either directly or after in vitro stimulation (not recorded which). The CDR3 DNA follows: TGTGCCAGCACCCCGTCTGGCACCGGGGAGCTGTTTTTT. Protein: CASTPSGTGELFF. Supplemented by reference TRBV5-4 and TRBJ2-2, the full variable domain reads ETGVTQSPTHLIKTRGQQVTLRCSSQSGHNTVSWYQQALGQGPQFIFQYYREEENGRGNFPPRFSGLQFPNYSSELNVNALELDDSALYLCASTPSGTGELFFGEGSRLTVL.